A single sample gave rise to the 11 T cell receptor beta chains below, sequenced in a study of cytomegalovirus exposure and HLA in healthy donors (dated by TCRdb to about 2017). Library preparation used the immunoSEQ multiplex PCR assay. For the multiplex PCR, a mixture combining 60 forward primers for TCR Vbeta segments and 13 reverse primers for TCR Jbeta segments was used. Sourced from immuneACCESS, this table was stored by TCRdb with only in-frame sequences that have V and J called. A share of the clones is absent; for the studies checked, an unresolved V gene accounts for under half, and the remainder has no known explanation. This sample gives about 160,000 clones in total; less than 80% of them show up just once. 2% to 2.5% of the sample rests with the top ten. Sequencing was done on a sample of PBMCs. These receptors were collected from a man aged 40-50 years in good health and CMV-seronegative.

The rearrangement joins TRBV6-4 to TRBJ2-1, with 10 bases matching TRBD2. The V gene's germline CDR1 is MRHNA and CDR2 SNTAGT. The CDR3 spans 15 residues. J was trimmed by 5 bases and V by 3 bases; bases with no gene match: 4. CDR3: CASSDRTSGNNEQFF. Here the CDR3 DNA reads TGTGCCAGCAGTGATCGGACTAGCGGTAACAATGAGCAGTTCTTC.

The chain has TRBV11-2 and TRBJ2-2, with D perhaps matching TRBD2 (5 bases). This CDR3 comprises 17 residues. Germline V gene data show CDR1 as SGHAT and CDR2 as FQNNGV. Trimming removed 3 bases at V and 4 bases at J, with 18 bases between. The CDR3 sequence is CASSLGRPPRGTGELFF. The DNA of the CDR3 is TGTGCCAGCAGCTTGGGCCGGCCACCCCGGGGCACCGGGGAGCTGTTTTTT.

The V gene is TRBV28, the J gene TRBJ1-2, with 10 bases that match TRBD1. The junction had 3 bases not matched to a gene; V was cut back by 2 bases and J by 9 bases. The length of the CDR3 is 13 residues. Per the germline V gene, CDR1 is MDHEN and CDR2 is SYDVKM. The CDR3 region is CASSLPGQGSYTF. Written as DNA, the CDR3 is TGTGCCAGCAGTTTACCGGGACAGGGGAGCTACACCTTC.

The rearrangement joins TRBV2 to TRBJ1-4, with 9 nucleotides matching TRBD1. CDR3 length: 14 residues. The V gene end was trimmed by 6 bases and the J gene end by 8 bases; junction bases not matched to a gene: 7. In germline, CDR1 is SNHLY, CDR2 FYNNEI. Here the CDR3 DNA reads TGTGCCAGCAGACGTACAGGGGGCCCCGAAAAACTGTTTTTT. Translation: CASRRTGGPEKLFF.

The chain couples TRBV4-2 to TRBJ2-1; 9 nucleotides match TRBD2. This CDR3 is 14 amino acids long. Per the germline V gene, CDR1 is LGHNA and CDR2 is YNFKEQ. V dropped 3 bases and J dropped 11; count of bases not matched to a gene: 8. In DNA form, the CDR3 reads TGTGCCAGCAGCCATGGGACTAGCTCTGTCCAGCAGTTCTTC. Translation gives CASSHGTSSVQQFF.

The chain has TRBV7-2 and TRBJ1-1; no reliable D call. Germline CDR1 SGHTA, CDR2 FQGNSA. V lost 0 bases and J lost 4, with 9 bases in between. The CDR3 spans 14 residues. CDR3 DNA: TGTGCCAGCAGCTTAGCGCCTGCTAGCACTGAAGCTTTCTTT. Residues: CASSLAPASTEAFF.

The V call is TRBV13, the J call TRBJ1-3, with no clear D. V was pared by 5 bases and J by 0 bases, with 14 bases between. This CDR3 comprises 16 residues. Per germline, CDR1 PRHDT and CDR2 FYEKMQ (reference sequence). CDR3 sequence (DNA): TGTGCCAGCAGCGGAGGCGGACCGAGCTCTGGAAACACCATATATTTT. This codes for CASSGGGPSSGNTIYF.

This chain joins TRBV5-1 and TRBJ2-5, with 13 bases fitting TRBD2. The V segment lost 5 bases and the J segment 1 base; nucleotides outside the gene matches: 2. The CDR3 extends over 15 amino acids. The germline V gene encodes CDR1 SGHRS and CDR2 YFSETQ. The chain's CDR3 is CASRRLAGGQETQYF. DNA for the CDR3: TGCGCCAGCAGAAGACTAGCGGGAGGCCAAGAGACCCAGTACTTC.

This sequence joins TRBV5-4 and TRBJ2-6; TRBD2 agrees at 7 bases. Per the germline V gene, CDR1 is SGHNT and CDR2 is YYREEE (reference sequence). The CDR3 extends over 16 amino acids. Losses at the gene ends were 3 bases for V and 2 bases for J; bases not matched to a gene: 5. CDR3 sequence: CASSYWGGTGANVLTF. For the CDR3, the DNA is TGTGCCAGCAGCTACTGGGGGGGGACTGGGGCCAACGTCCTGACTTTC. Full variable domain (missing parts from reference TRBV5-4 and TRBJ2-6): ETGVTQSPTHLIKTRGQQVTLRCSSQSGHNTVSWYQQALGQGPQFIFQYYREEENGRGNFPPRFSGLQFPNYSSELNVNALELDDSALYLCASSYWGGTGANVLTFGAGSRLTVL.

The chain joins TRBV6-1 to TRBJ2-3, with 7 bases fitting TRBD1. Germline values: CDR1 MNHNS, CDR2 SASEGT. V dropped 6 bases and J dropped 4; count of bases not matched to a gene: 4. The CDR3 is 13 residues long. As DNA, the CDR3 is TGTGCCAGCAGGAGACAGGGCGCAGATACGCAGTATTTT. Protein sequence: CASRRQGADTQYF.

CDR3 bases: TGTGCCAGCAGCTTGACCGGGACTGCCTTGCCCTACGAGCAGTACTTC. This gives the protein CASSLTGTALPYEQYF. The chain has TRBV7-2 and TRBJ2-7; perhaps TRBD2 as D (6 bases). The CDR3 is 16 amino acids. V was cut by 3 bases and J by 2 bases, with 17 bases left in between. The V gene's germline CDR1 is SGHTA and CDR2 FQGNSA.